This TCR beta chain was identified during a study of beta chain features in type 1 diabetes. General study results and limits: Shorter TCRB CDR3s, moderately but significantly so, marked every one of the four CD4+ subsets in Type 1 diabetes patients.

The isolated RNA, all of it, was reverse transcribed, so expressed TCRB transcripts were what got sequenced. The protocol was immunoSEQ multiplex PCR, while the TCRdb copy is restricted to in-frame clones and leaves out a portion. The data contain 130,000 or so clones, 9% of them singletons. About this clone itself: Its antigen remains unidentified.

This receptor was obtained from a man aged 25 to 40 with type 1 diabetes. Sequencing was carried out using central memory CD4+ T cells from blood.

Here the CDR3 reads CASSLLPSGNTDTQYF. In nucleotides, the CDR3 is TGCGCCAGCAGCCTACTCCCTAGCGGGAACACAGATACGCAGTATTTT. The chain carries TRBV5-1 and TRBJ2-3; 9 bases agree with TRBD2. V shed 4 bases and J 2 bases; nucleotides not matched to a gene: 8. Germline values: CDR1 SGHRS, CDR2 YFSETQ. This CDR3 is 16 amino acids long.